This T cell receptor (beta chain) appears in the sequencing data of a study of human T cells and chemical hapten exposure. This clonotype was seen ten or more times. Stated time point: pre-sensitization, week 0. Treatment reported: therapeutic diphenylcyclopropenone sensitization with weekly scalp DPC. Deletions cut 3 bases from V and 0 bases from J, with 8 bases between. This CDR3 is 14 amino acids long. Each CDR3 protein gets one entry after TCRdb re-called the RACE reads with MiXCR. The sample carries 270,000 or so distinct CDR3 sequences, approximately 7.5% recorded once. The source material was whole blood, sampled in connection with sensitization to the hapten diphenylcyclopropenone (DPC). The source is a man aged 18 to 29 with alopecia areata. Some clones in this sample may be carry-over from other donors' samples. The chain uses TRBV12-3 or TRBV12-4 and TRBJ1-1; D is undetermined. CDR3 coding DNA: TGTGCCAGCAGTTTCTGGAGCATGAACACTGAAGCTTTCTTT. Amino acid sequence: CASSFWSMNTEAFF.